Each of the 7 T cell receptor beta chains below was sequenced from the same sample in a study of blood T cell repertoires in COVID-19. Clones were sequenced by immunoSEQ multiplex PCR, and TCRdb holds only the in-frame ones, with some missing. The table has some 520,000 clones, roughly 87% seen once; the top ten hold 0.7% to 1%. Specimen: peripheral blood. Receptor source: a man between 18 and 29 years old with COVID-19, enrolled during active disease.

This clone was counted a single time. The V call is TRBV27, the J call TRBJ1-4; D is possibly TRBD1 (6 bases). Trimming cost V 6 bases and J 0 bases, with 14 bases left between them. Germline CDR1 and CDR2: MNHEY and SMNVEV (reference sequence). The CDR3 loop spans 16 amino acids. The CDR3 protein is CASRPTGIATNEKLFF. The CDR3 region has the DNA TGTGCCAGCAGACCCACAGGGATTGCAACTAATGAAAAACTGTTTTTT.

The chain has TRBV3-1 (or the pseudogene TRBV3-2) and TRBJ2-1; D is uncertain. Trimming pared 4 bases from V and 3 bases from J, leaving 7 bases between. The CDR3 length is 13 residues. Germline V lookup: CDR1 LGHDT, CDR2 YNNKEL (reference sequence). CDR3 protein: CASSPRLYNEQFF. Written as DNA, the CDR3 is TGTGCCAGCAGCCCCCGACTCTACAATGAGCAGTTCTTC.

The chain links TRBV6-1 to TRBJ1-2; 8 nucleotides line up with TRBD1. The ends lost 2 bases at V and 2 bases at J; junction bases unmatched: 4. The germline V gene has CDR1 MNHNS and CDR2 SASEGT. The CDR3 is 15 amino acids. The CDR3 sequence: CASSELDRGNYGYTF. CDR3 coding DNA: TGTGCCAGCAGTGAACTAGACAGGGGCAACTATGGCTACACCTTC.

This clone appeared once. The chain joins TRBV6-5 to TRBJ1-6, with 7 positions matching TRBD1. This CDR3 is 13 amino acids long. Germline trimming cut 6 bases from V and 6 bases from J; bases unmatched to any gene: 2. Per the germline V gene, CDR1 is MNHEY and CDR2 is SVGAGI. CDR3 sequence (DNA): TGTGCCAGCAGGGGACAGAGTAATTCACCCCTCCACTTT. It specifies CASRGQSNSPLHF.

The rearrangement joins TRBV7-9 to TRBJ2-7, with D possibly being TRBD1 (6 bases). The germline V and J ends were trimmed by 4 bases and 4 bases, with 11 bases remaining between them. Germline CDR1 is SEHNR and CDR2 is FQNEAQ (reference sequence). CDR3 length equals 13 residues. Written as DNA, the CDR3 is TGTGCCAGCAGCTCCGGACAGAGATACGAGCAGTACTTC. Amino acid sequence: CASSSGQRYEQYF.

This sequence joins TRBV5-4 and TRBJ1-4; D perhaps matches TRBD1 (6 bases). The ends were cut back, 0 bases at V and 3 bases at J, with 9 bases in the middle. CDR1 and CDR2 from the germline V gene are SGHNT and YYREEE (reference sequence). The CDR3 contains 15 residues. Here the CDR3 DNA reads TGTGCCAGCAGCTTGGTCCAGGGGCCTAATGAAAAACTGTTTTTT. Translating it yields CASSLVQGPNEKLFF. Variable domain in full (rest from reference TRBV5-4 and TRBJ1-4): ETGVTQSPTHLIKTRGQQVTLRCSSQSGHNTVSWYQQALGQGPQFIFQYYREEENGRGNFPPRFSGLQFPNYSSELNVNALELDDSALYLCASSLVQGPNEKLFFGSGTQLSVL.

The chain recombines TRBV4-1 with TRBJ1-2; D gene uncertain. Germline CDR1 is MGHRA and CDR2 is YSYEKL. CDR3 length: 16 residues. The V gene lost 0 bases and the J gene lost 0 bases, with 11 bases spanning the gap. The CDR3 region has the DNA TGCGCCAGCAGCCAAGATTGGGCAGTAGCTAACTATGGCTACACCTTC. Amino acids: CASSQDWAVANYGYTF.